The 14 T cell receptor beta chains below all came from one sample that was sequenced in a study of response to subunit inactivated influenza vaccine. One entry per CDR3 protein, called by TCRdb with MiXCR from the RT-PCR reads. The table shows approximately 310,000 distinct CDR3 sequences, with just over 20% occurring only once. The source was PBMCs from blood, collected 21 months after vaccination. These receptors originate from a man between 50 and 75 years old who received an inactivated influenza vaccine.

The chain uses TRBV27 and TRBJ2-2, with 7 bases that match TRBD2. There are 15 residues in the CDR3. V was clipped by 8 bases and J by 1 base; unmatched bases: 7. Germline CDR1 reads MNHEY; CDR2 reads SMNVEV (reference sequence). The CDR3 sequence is CASGGGVRNTGELFF. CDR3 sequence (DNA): TGTGCCAGCGGGGGAGGGGTCCGGAACACCGGGGAGCTGTTTTTT.

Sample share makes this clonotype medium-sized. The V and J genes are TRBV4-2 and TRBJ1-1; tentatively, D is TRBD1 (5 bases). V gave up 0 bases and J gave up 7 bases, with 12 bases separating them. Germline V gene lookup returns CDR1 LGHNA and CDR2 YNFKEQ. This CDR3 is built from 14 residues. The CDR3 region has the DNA TGTGCCAGCAGCCAAGAAGCAGGGTACGTTGAAGCTTTCTTT. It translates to CASSQEAGYVEAFF.

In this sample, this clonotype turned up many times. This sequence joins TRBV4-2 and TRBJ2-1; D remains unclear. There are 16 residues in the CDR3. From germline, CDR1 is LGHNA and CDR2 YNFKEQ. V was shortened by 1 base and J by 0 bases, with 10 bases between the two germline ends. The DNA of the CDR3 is TGTGCCAGCAGCCAAGGACTTGCGAGCTCCTACAATGAGCAGTTCTTC. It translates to CASSQGLASSYNEQFF.

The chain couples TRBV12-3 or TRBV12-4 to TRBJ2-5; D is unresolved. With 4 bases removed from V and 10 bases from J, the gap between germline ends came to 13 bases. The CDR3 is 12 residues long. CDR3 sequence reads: CASSSAAFDQYF. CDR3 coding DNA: TGTGCCAGCAGTTCCGCCGCTTTCGACCAGTACTTC.

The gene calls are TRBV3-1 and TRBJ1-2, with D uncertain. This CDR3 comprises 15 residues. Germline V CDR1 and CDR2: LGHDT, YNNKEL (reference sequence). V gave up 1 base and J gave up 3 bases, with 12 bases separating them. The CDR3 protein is CASSQAAGSHYGYTF. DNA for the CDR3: TGTGCCAGCAGCCAAGCGGCAGGCTCGCACTATGGCTACACCTTC.

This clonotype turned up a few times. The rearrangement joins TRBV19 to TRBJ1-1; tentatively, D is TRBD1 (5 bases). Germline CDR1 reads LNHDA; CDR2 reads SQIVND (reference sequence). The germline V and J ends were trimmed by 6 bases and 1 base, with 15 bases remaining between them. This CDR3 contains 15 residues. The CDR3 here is CASRLLGQSNTEAFF. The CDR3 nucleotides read TGTGCCAGTAGACTCCTAGGACAATCGAACACTGAAGCTTTCTTT.

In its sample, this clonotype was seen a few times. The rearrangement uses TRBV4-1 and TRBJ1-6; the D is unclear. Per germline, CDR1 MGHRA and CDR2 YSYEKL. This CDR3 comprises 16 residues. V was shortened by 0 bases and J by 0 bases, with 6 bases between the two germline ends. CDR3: CASSQEPSSYNSPLHF. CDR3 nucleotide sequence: TGCGCCAGCAGCCAAGAGCCCAGCTCCTATAATTCACCCCTCCACTTT.

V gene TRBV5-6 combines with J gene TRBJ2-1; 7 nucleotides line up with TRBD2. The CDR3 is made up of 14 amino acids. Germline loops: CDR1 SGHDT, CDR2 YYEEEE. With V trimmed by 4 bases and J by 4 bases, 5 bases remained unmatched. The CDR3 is CASSPWTSYNEQFF. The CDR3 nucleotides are TGTGCCAGCAGCCCATGGACTAGTTACAATGAGCAGTTCTTC.

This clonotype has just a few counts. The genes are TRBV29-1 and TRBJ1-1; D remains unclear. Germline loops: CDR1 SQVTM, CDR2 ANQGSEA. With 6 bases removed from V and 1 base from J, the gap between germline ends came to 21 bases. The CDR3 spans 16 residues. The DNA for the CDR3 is TGCAGCGTCGGACCTTACCCTGGACGGTCGAACACTGAAGCTTTCTTT. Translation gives CSVGPYPGRSNTEAFF. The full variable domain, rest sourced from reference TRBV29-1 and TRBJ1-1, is SAVISQKPSRDICQRGTSLTIQCQVDSQVTMMFWYRQQPGQSLTLIATANQGSEATYESGFVIDKFPISRPNLTFSTLTVSNMSPEDSSIYLCSVGPYPGRSNTEAFFGQGTRLTVV.

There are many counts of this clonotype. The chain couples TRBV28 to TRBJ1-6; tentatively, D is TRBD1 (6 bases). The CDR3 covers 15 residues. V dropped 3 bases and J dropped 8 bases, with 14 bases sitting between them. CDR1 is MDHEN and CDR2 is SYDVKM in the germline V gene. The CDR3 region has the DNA TGTGCCAGCAGTTTCCCAGGGGACGGACATTCACCCCTCCACTTT. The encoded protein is CASSFPGDGHSPLHF.

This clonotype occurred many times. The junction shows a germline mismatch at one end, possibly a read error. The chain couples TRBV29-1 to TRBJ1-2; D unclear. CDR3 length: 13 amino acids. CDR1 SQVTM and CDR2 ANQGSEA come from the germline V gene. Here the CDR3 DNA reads TGCAGCGTCGAAGACCCGACGGACTATGGCTACACCTTC. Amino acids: CSVEDPTDYGYTF.

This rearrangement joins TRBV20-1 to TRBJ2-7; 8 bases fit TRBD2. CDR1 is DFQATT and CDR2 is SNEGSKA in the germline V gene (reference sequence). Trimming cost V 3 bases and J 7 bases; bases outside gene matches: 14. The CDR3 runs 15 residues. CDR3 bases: TGCAGTGCTAGCCGGTCCCAGGGACTAGTTCGAGAGCAGTACTTC. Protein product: CSASRSQGLVREQYF.

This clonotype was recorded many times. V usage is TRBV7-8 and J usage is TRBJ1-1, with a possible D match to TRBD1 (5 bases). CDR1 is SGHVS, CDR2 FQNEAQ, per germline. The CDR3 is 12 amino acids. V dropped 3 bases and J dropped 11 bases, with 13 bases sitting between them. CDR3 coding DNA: TGTGCCAGCAGCTTCAGGGCGCGTACGGCTTTCTTT. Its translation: CASSFRARTAFF.

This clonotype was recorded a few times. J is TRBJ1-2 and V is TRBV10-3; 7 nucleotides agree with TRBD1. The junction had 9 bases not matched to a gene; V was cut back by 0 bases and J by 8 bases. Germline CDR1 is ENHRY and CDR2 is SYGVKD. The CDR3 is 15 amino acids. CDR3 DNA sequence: TGTGCCATCAGTGAGTCGGGAGGGGGCGCGGGAGGCTACACCTTC. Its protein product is CAISESGGGAGGYTF.